Shown below are 8 T cell receptor delta chains from a single sample sequenced in a study of gamma-delta chains in newborns, infants, children. TCRdb ran CATT on the reads. The sample shows roughly 7,400 delta-chain clones, around 0.7% of them seen only once. Specimen: blood. The origin of the receptors is a child who was a newborn, infant or young child, either healthy, febrile or measles-vaccinated (not recorded which).

The sample holds many counts of this clone. Different DNA sequences within this sample yield the same CDR3. The V call is TRDV2, the J call TRDJ3; TRDD3 agrees at 8 bases. The CDR3 extends over 19 amino acids. Trimming removed 0 bases from V and 0 bases from J; junction bases left unmatched: 6. Per germline, CDR1 GEAIGNYY and CDR2 EKD. Written as DNA, the CDR3 is TGTGCCTGTGACACCTGGGGGATTAGGAGCTCCTGGGACACCCGACAGATGTTTTTC. Its translation: CACDTWGIRSSWDTRQMFF.

Notes on this clone: The protein held in TCRdb is that of a much larger clone and does not match this DNA's translation at residue 16, likely because of a read error; the protein shown is translated from the DNA. The chain couples TRDV2 to TRDJ3; 11 positions match TRDD3. From germline, CDR1 is GEAIGNYY and CDR2 EKD. This CDR3 comprises 18 residues. The CDR3 is CACDLLGDISWDTRQVFF. As DNA, the CDR3 is TGTGCCTGTGATCTACTGGGGGATATTTCCTGGGACACCCGACAGGTGTTTTTC.

This clone is medium-sized. V and J are TRDV2 and TRDJ3; 13 bases are shared with TRDD3. The germline CDR1 and CDR2 sequences are GEAIGNYY and EKD. After removal of 5 bases from V and 1 base from J, the junction contained 4 bases not matched to a gene. The CDR3 contains 18 residues. CDR3 coding DNA: TGTGCCTGTGCCCAACTGGGGGATACGTCCTGGGACACCCGACAGATGTTTTTC. Protein sequence: CACAQLGDTSWDTRQMFF.

The table lists this clone with a few counts. The amino acid sequence in TCRdb belongs to a much larger clone and departs from this DNA's translation at residue 4, likely a sequencing read error; the sequence shown is translated from the DNA. The chain carries TRDV2 and TRDJ2; TRDD3 matches 10 bases. Germline-derived CDR1 and CDR2 are GEAIGNYY and EKD. V shed 6 bases, J shed 0 bases, and the junction held 12 bases outside the gene matches. This CDR3 region has 18 residues. Here the CDR3 DNA reads TGTGCCTGTTACAACTTACTGGGGGATGCATCTTTGACAGCACAACTCTTCTTT. This sequence encodes CACYNLLGDASLTAQLFF.

As regards this clone: TCRdb's entry gives the protein of a much larger clone, which mismatches this DNA's translation at residue 7, likely from a read error; the protein reported here is translated from the DNA. The CDR3 spells CACDTGGTRSWDTRQMFF. DNA for the CDR3: TGTGCCTGTGACACCGGGGGTACGCGCTCCTGGGACACCCGACAGATGTTTTTC. V and J are TRDV2 and TRDJ3, with D perhaps matching TRDD3 (5 bases). The CDR3 sequence is 18 residues long. The germline V gene has CDR1 GEAIGNYY and CDR2 EKD. The V gene lost 0 bases and the J gene lost 0 bases, with 11 bases spanning the gap.

By proportion, this clone is medium-sized. Other DNA sequences from this sample encode an identical CDR3 as well. The chain links TRDV2 to TRDJ3, with 8 bases identical to TRDD3. The J segment lost 0 bases and the V segment lost 0 bases, leaving 0 bases of the junction unmatched. The CDR3 contains 17 residues. CDR1 GEAIGNYY and CDR2 EKD come from the germline V gene. DNA of the CDR3: TGTGCCTGTGACACCGGGGGATACTCCTGGGACACCCGACAGATGTTTTTC. Translation: CACDTGGYSWDTRQMFF.

Turning to this clone: TCRdb records a much larger clone's protein for this DNA, with a difference at residue 6 that likely arises from a read error; the protein given is the translation of the DNA. The chain employs TRDV2 and TRDJ3, with TRDD3 matching over 8 bases. Trimming took 1 base from V and 3 from J; bases not matched to a gene: 10. CDR3 size: 19 residues. Per the germline V gene, CDR1 is GEAIGNYY and CDR2 is EKD. The CDR3 region is CACDTVAGIHSWDTRQMFF. The CDR3 region has the DNA TGTGCCTGTGACACGGTTGCGGGGATACATAGCTGGGACACCCGACAGATGTTTTTC.

As regards this clone: It may be a read error: a sequence one base away is much more abundant. Additional DNA sequences in this sample encode the identical CDR3. J is TRDJ3 and V is TRDV2; D ambiguous. Germline CDR1 and CDR2: GEAIGNYY and EKD. The CDR3 contains 18 residues. V lost 0 bases and J lost 0, with 11 bases in between. This CDR3 reads CACDTVGGASWDTRQMFF. CDR3 coding DNA: TGTGCCTGTGACACCGTTGGTGGAGCCTCCTGGGACACCCGACAGATGTTTTTC.